This TCR beta chain was documented in a study of early T cells in non-severe SARS-CoV-2 infection. In the study overall: Sequencing used unsorted whole-blood bulk RNA, so chains lack pairing.

Study conclusions and caveats: In VDJdb matching, anti-spike CD8 responses were favored while private and CD4 specificities went missing.

Separate cDNA molecules each had unique molecular identifiers attached to them. MiXCR, run by TCRdb on the 5' RACE reads, gives a single entry per CDR3 protein. Seen here are about 110,000 distinct CDR3 sequences, 9% to 14% observed once, and the top ten hold around 3.1%. Unmatched junction bases numbered 5, after V lost 6 bases and J lost 6 bases. Germline CDR1 and CDR2: ENHRY and SYGVKD. The CDR3 runs 14 residues. This clonotype was counted between two and nine times. What it recognizes is unknown. Sequencing was performed on whole blood. The clonotype comes from an adult who was a healthcare worker with PCR-confirmed SARS-CoV-2 infection or an uninfected control (not recorded which). The rearrangement links TRBV10-3 to TRBJ2-2, with 9 bases lining up with TRBD1. The CDR3, as DNA: TGTGCCATCAGGGGGACAGGGAGATCCGGGGAGCTGTTTTTT. Translated: CAIRGTGRSGELFF.